Below, 9 T cell receptor beta chains from the same sample are listed, as sequenced in a study of control samples from healthy donors and cancer patients. The method was immunoSEQ multiplex PCR; TCRdb's version includes in-frame clones alone and lacks a portion of them. The data contain 65,000 to 95,000 clones, around 91% of them seen just once; the ten biggest clones take up roughly 6.9%. The specimen was blood. The receptors here all came from a man aged 45-60 years in good health.

The chain carries TRBV25-1 and TRBJ1-5; 8 nucleotides match TRBD1. The CDR3 spans 14 residues. The V gene's germline CDR1 is MGHDK and CDR2 SYGVNS. After removal of 4 bases from V and 6 bases from J, the junction contained 5 bases not matched to a gene. CDR3 region: CASSGTGNGQPQHF. The CDR3, as DNA: TGTGCCAGCAGTGGGACAGGGAATGGTCAGCCCCAGCATTTT.

V is TRBV5-8 and J is TRBJ2-7; 8 bases are shared with TRBD1. Germline CDR1 and CDR2: SGHTS and YDEGEE. The ends lost 0 bases at V and 5 bases at J; junction bases unmatched: 7. CDR3 length equals 15 residues. The chain's CDR3 is CASSLAGQGPDEQYF. Here the CDR3 DNA reads TGTGCCAGCAGCTTGGCCGGACAGGGTCCCGACGAGCAGTACTTC. The full variable domain, completed using reference TRBV5-8 and TRBJ2-7, is EAGVTQSPTHLIKTRGQQATLRCSPISGHTSVYWYQQALGLGLQFLLWYDEGEERNRGNFPPRFSGRQFPNYSSELNVNALELEDSALYLCASSLAGQGPDEQYFGPGTRLTVT.

The count of this clone is one. The chain employs TRBV7-3 and TRBJ1-4, with 7 bases aligning to TRBD1. After removal of 5 bases from V and 4 bases from J, the junction contained 7 bases not matched to a gene. Germline V gene data show CDR1 as SGHTA and CDR2 as FQGTGA. This CDR3 comprises 15 residues. The CDR3 DNA reads TGTGCCAGCAGCGCCGAGGGGGCGCTTAATGAAAAACTGTTTTTT. Amino acids: CASSAEGALNEKLFF.

This chain uses TRBV10-3 with TRBJ1-5; tentative D call: TRBD1 (6 bases). The CDR3 sequence is 14 residues long. CDR1 and CDR2 (germline): ENHRY, SYGVKD. Between the trimmed V and J ends, which lost 0 bases and 9 bases, there was a span of 12 bases. CDR3 sequence: CAISESGGERPQHF. The CDR3, as DNA: TGTGCCATCAGTGAGTCAGGGGGGGAACGGCCCCAGCATTTT.

On this clone itself: Mismatch with germline at one junction end may stem from a read error. The rearrangement uses TRBV18 and TRBJ2-7; no firm D call. The CDR3 is 14 amino acids. Germline assignment: CDR1 KGHSH and CDR2 LQKENI. CDR3 nucleotides: TGTGCCAGCTCGCCACCACTTCGTACCTACGAGCAGTACTTC. Translation: CASSPPLRTYEQYF.

The chain couples TRBV19 to TRBJ2-6, with TRBD1 identical over 11 bases. There are 21 residues in the CDR3. In germline, CDR1 is LNHDA, CDR2 SQIVND (reference sequence). The V segment lost 3 bases and the J segment 0 bases; nucleotides outside the gene matches: 13. This CDR3 is CASSMIGTGGSEASGANVLTF. CDR3 DNA sequence: TGTGCCAGTAGTATGATTGGGACAGGGGGATCCGAGGCCTCTGGGGCCAACGTCCTGACTTTC. Variable domain in full (rest from reference TRBV19 and TRBJ2-6): DGGITQSPKYLFRKEGQNVTLSCEQNLNHDAMYWYRQDPGQGLRLIYYSQIVNDFQKGDIAEGYSVSREKKESFPLTVTSAQKNPTAFYLCASSMIGTGGSEASGANVLTFGAGSRLTVL.

This chain uses TRBV14 with TRBJ2-7, with D uncertain. The germline CDR1 and CDR2 sequences are SGHDN and FVKESK. The V and J ends lost 3 bases and 2 bases respectively, with 14 bases between them. The CDR3 consists of 15 residues. For the CDR3, the DNA is TGTGCCAGCAGCCAGGGTTTTGGGATAACCTACGAGCAGTACTTC. It yields the protein CASSQGFGITYEQYF.

The chain couples TRBV5-1 to TRBJ1-6; 11 positions agree with TRBD1. With V trimmed by 4 bases and J by 6 bases, 3 bases remained unmatched. CDR1 and CDR2 (germline): SGHRS, YFSETQ. The CDR3 has 15 amino acids. CDR3 DNA sequence: TGCGCCAGCAGCCCCGGGACAGGGGGTAATTCACCCCTCCACTTT. It yields the protein CASSPGTGGNSPLHF.

The chain has TRBV6-2 or TRBV6-3 and TRBJ2-7; D call uncertain. This CDR3 has 11 residues. The germline gives CDR1 MNHEY, CDR2 SVGEGT. The ends were cut back, 6 bases at V and 4 bases at J, with 7 bases in the middle. This CDR3 reads CASSFGYEQYF. The CDR3 DNA sequence: TGTGCCAGCAGCTTCGGATACGAGCAGTACTTC.